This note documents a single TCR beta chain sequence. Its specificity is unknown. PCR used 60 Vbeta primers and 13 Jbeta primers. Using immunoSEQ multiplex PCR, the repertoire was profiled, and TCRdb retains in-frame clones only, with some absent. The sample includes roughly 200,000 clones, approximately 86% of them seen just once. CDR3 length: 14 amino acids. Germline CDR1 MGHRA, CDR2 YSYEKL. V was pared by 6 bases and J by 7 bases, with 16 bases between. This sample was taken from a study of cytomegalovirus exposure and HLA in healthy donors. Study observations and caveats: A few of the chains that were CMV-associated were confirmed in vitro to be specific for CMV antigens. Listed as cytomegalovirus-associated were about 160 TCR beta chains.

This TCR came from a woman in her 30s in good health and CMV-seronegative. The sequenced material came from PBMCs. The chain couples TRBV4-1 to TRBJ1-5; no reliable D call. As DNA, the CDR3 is TGCGCCAGCAGTCCTAGGGCGGGAGGGCAGCCCCAGCATTTT. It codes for CASSPRAGGQPQHF.